The T cell receptor (beta chain) under discussion was sequenced for a study of blood T cell repertoires in COVID-19. As for the study in general: Acute-phase and convalescent COVID-19 samples originated in the United States, Italy and Spain.

Clones were read by immunoSEQ multiplex PCR, and TCRdb kept only the in-frame ones, dropping some. This table has over 85,000 clones, 88% appearing once. Trimming took off 6 bases at V and 1 base at J, with 18 bases between the two ends. The germline V gene has CDR1 LNHDA and CDR2 SQIVND (reference sequence). The CDR3 totals 16 residues. Sequencing was carried out using peripheral blood. The clonotype originates from a woman older than 75 with active COVID-19. V is TRBV19 and J is TRBJ2-5, with D possibly matching TRBD2 (6 bases). The CDR3 region is CASSDLKRGSQETQYF. As DNA, the CDR3 is TGTGCCAGTAGCGACCTAAAACGGGGGAGCCAAGAGACCCAGTACTTC.